A selection of T cell receptor beta chains follows, all from one sample in a study of shared clonotypes between healthy human individuals. Assay: immunoSEQ multiplex PCR; the TCRdb copy retains only in-frame clones and omits some. The sample contains 2 million to 2.5 million clones, roughly 95% of which appear only once. Input material: naive CD4+ T cells sorted from blood. These receptors came from a young man in good health. CDR3s include the opening cysteine and the closing phenylalanine or tryptophan. Each record gives: V gene, D gene, clone size, J gene, CDR3 DNA, CDR3 protein. A D gene is named only where the DNA matches it firmly. The listing skips clone size in some rows; elsewhere it reads once, few, many or a size class.

TRBV30	.	.	TRBJ2-7	TGTGCCTGGACCTCCTCCTACGAGCAGTACTTC	CAWTSSYEQYF
TRBV4-1	TRBD1	once	TRBJ1-2	TGCGCCAGCAGCCCCCCGGGACAGCGATATGGCTACACCTTC	CASSPPGQRYGYTF
TRBV27	TRBD2	.	TRBJ2-7	TGTGCCAGCAGTAGCGGGATCGGGTACGAGCAGTACTTC	CASSSGIGYEQYF
TRBV11-2	TRBD1	.	TRBJ2-7	TGTGCCAGCAGCTTACTGACCGGGACAGGGTACGAGCAGTACTTC	CASSLLTGTGYEQYF
TRBV5-1	TRBD2	.	TRBJ2-7	TGCGCCAGCAGCTCAAGGACTAGCGGGGGGCGCTCCTACGAGCAGTACTTC	CASSSRTSGGRSYEQYF
TRBV9	TRBD1	.	TRBJ2-7	TGTGCCAGCAGCGTGATGGGACAGGGGGCCCCCTACGAGCAGTACTTC	CASSVMGQGAPYEQYF
TRBV9	.	once	TRBJ2-3	TGTGCCAGCAGCGTAGCCTATACGCGGGGAGATACGCAGTATTTT	CASSVAYTRGDTQYF
TRBV4-3	.	once	TRBJ1-2	TGCGCCAGCAGCCAAGATCAGAGGTCCTATGGCTACACCTTC	CASSQDQRSYGYTF
TRBV18	.	.	TRBJ1-6	TGTGCCAGCTCACCCCGGGACCTAAATTCACCCCTCCACTTT	CASSPRDLNSPLHF
TRBV6-1	.	.	TRBJ1-3	TGTGCCAGCAGTGGAGGACAGAACTCTGGAAACACCATATATTTT	CASSGGQNSGNTIYF
TRBV6-6	TRBD2	.	TRBJ2-7	TGTGCCAGCAGCTATAGCGGGAGATACGAGCAGTACTTC	CASSYSGRYEQYF
TRBV5-6	.	.	TRBJ1-5	TGTGCCAGCAGCACCAACCTACAGGGCCAGCCCCAGCATTTT	CASSTNLQGQPQHF
TRBV5-1	TRBD1	.	TRBJ2-3	TGCGCCAGCAGCCGTGGACAGGGGGGCTATTTAGTCTGGACAGATACGCAGTATTTT	CASSRGQGGYLVWTDTQYF
TRBV2	.	once	TRBJ1-4	TGTGCCAGCAGTGAAGTTGAAGGGAAACTGTTTTTT	CASSEVEGKLFF
TRBV6-1	.	.	TRBJ2-7	TGTGCCAGCAGTGAAGCGGGGGGCCACGACGAGCAGTACTTC	CASSEAGGHDEQYF
TRBV5-1	.	.	TRBJ1-3	TGCGCCAGCAGCTTGGAGCCCCTTCTCTCTGGAAACACCATATATTTT	CASSLEPLLSGNTIYF
TRBV5-1	.	.	TRBJ2-1	TGCGCCAGCCGACGGACAGCAGACAATGAGCAGTTCTTC	CASRRTADNEQFF
TRBV28	.	.	TRBJ1-6	TGTGCCAGCAGTTGGGGGAGAGAGCTCAATCCCGTCTATAATTCACCCCTCCACTTT	CASSWGRELNPVYNSPLHF
TRBV27	TRBD1	.	TRBJ2-2	TGTGCCAGCAGTTGGGGGACAGGGAACACCGGGGAGCTGTTTTTT	CASSWGTGNTGELFF
TRBV4-3	.	.	TRBJ2-2	TGCGCCAGCAGCCAAGATGGCCAAACCGGGACCACGAACACCGGGGAGCTGTTTTTT	CASSQDGQTGTTNTGELFF
TRBV6-1	TRBD2	.	TRBJ2-1	TGTGCCAGCAGACCACCGGGACTAGCGTACAATGAGCAGTTCTTC	CASRPPGLAYNEQFF
TRBV30	TRBD1	.	TRBJ2-7	TGTGCCTGGAGTAGGGGGCTGCGTCCGTACTTC	CAWSRGLRPYF
TRBV4-3	.	.	TRBJ2-5	TGCGCCAGCGGACGGTCCCCAGGGGAGACCCAGTACTTC	CASGRSPGETQYF
TRBV6-1	TRBD1	once	TRBJ2-7	TGTGCCAGCACAGGGGGCCCTGACTACGAGCAGTACTTC	CASTGGPDYEQYF
TRBV7-2	.	.	TRBJ2-5	TGTGCCAGCAGCTTAAACCCCGGGATTTTTTTGGGAGAGACCCAGTACTTC	CASSLNPGIFLGETQYF
TRBV7-9	.	.	TRBJ1-4	TGTGCCAGCAGCAATCAGGGGTCCGGTGAAAAACTGTTTTTT	CASSNQGSGEKLFF
TRBV28	TRBD1	few	TRBJ1-5	TGTGCCAGCAGCCGAGAAACAGGGGGATTCTATCAGCCCCAGCATTTT	CASSRETGGFYQPQHF
TRBV7-6	TRBD2	.	TRBJ2-1	TGTGCCAGCAGTCCACTAGCGGGAGTATCAAATGAGCAGTTCTTC	CASSPLAGVSNEQFF
TRBV29-1	.	.	TRBJ1-2	TGCAGCGTCAGAGATGGCGCAGGGATGAGGAACACCTTC	CSVRDGAGMRNTF
TRBV18	.	.	TRBJ1-2	TGTGCCAGCTCACCCCTCGACAGCCCTACCGGCTACACCTTC	CASSPLDSPTGYTF
TRBV18	TRBD1	few	TRBJ1-6	TGTGCCAGCTCACCACAGGGGGCCGAATCACCCCTCCACTTT	CASSPQGAESPLHF
TRBV25-1	.	.	TRBJ2-7	TGTGCCAGCAGTCCCCCCCCCGGGGGGCCCTACGAGCAGTACTTC	CASSPPPGGPYEQYF
TRBV19	.	.	TRBJ2-5	TGTGCCAGTAGTATGAAGGCAGGGGCCTTGAAAGAGACCCAGTACTTC	CASSMKAGALKETQYF